These T cell receptor beta chains were read from a single sample in a study of cytomegalovirus exposure and HLA in healthy donors. Sequenced by immunoSEQ multiplex PCR; TCRdb stores in-frame clones only, minus some. The sample has about 68,000 clones, about 96% seen once; the top ten hold approximately 2.5%. Sequencing was carried out using PBMCs. The receptors shown here come from a man in his late teens or twenties in good health and CMV-seronegative. Each CDR3 is given with its conserved first and last residue. A D gene is named only where the DNA matches it firmly. The size of a clone is reported for some rows only, either as once, few or many, or as a class for expanded clones.

clone size: -
J gene: TRBJ2-7
V gene: TRBV11-2
D gene: -
CDR3 protein: CASSLGTHSYEQYF
CDR3 DNA: TGTGCCAGCAGCTTAGGGACACACTCCTACGAGCAGTACTTC

clone size: -
J gene: TRBJ2-7
V gene: TRBV2
D gene: TRBD1
CDR3 protein: CASSDPRDSYEQYF
CDR3 DNA: TGTGCCAGCAGTGATCCCCGGGACAGCTACGAGCAGTACTTC

clone size: -
J gene: TRBJ2-7
V gene: TRBV5-4
D gene: -
CDR3 protein: CASSLGLSSYEQYF
CDR3 DNA: TGTGCCAGCAGCTTGGGCTTGAGCTCCTACGAGCAGTACTTC

clone size: -
J gene: TRBJ1-1
V gene: TRBV7-8
D gene: -
CDR3 protein: CASSLMGGLNTEAFF
CDR3 DNA: TGTGCCAGCAGCTTAATGGGGGGTTTAAACACTGAAGCTTTCTTT

clone size: -
J gene: TRBJ1-6
V gene: TRBV11-2
D gene: -
CDR3 protein: CASSSQGRYSPLHF
CDR3 DNA: TGTGCCAGCAGCTCACAGGGTCGATATTCACCCCTCCACTTT

clone size: -
J gene: TRBJ1-2
V gene: TRBV27
D gene: TRBD1
CDR3 protein: CASRPTSGGGYTF
CDR3 DNA: TGTGCCAGTAGGCCCACCTCAGGGGGTGGCTACACCTTC

clone size: -
J gene: TRBJ1-2
V gene: TRBV28
D gene: -
CDR3 protein: CASSGAGDKRRSYTF
CDR3 DNA: TGTGCCAGCAGTGGAGCAGGGGACAAGCGTAGGAGCTACACCTTC

clone size: -
J gene: TRBJ2-5
V gene: TRBV6-6
D gene: TRBD1
CDR3 protein: CASSYTLGQVETQYF
CDR3 DNA: TGTGCCAGCAGTTACACCCTCGGACAGGTGGAGACCCAGTACTTC

clone size: -
J gene: TRBJ2-7
V gene: TRBV18
D gene: TRBD2
CDR3 protein: CASSPEAGAYEQYF
CDR3 DNA: TGTGCCAGCTCTCCCGAGGCGGGGGCCTACGAGCAGTACTTC

clone size: -
J gene: TRBJ2-7
V gene: TRBV21-1
D gene: -
CDR3 protein: CASSGTLLYAQYF
CDR3 DNA: TGTGCCAGCAGTGGGACACTTCTCTACGCGCAGTACTTC

clone size: -
J gene: TRBJ2-3
V gene: TRBV2
D gene: -
CDR3 protein: CASSEPPGLTDTQYF
CDR3 DNA: TGTGCCAGCAGTGAACCTCCAGGGCTCACAGATACGCAGTATTTT

clone size: -
J gene: TRBJ2-1
V gene: TRBV5-8
D gene: TRBD2
CDR3 protein: CASSSGTSGRGYNEQFF
CDR3 DNA: TGTGCCAGCAGCTCCGGGACTAGCGGGAGGGGATACAATGAGCAGTTCTTC

clone size: -
J gene: TRBJ2-1
V gene: TRBV7-9
D gene: -
CDR3 protein: CASSLTSTDEQFF
CDR3 DNA: TGTGCCAGCAGCTTAACTAGCACGGATGAGCAGTTCTTC

clone size: once
J gene: TRBJ1-2
V gene: TRBV5-8
D gene: -
CDR3 protein: CASSIGQNANYGYTF
CDR3 DNA: TGTGCCAGCAGCATCGGACAGAACGCTAACTATGGCTACACCTTC

clone size: once
J gene: TRBJ1-2
V gene: TRBV29-1
D gene: TRBD1
CDR3 protein: CSVEVRDRANYGYTF
CDR3 DNA: TGCAGCGTTGAAGTTCGGGACAGAGCCAACTATGGCTACACCTTC

clone size: -
J gene: TRBJ2-7
V gene: TRBV9
D gene: TRBD2
CDR3 protein: CASSPGGAYEQYF
CDR3 DNA: TGTGCCAGCAGCCCGGGGGGGGCCTACGAGCAGTACTTC

clone size: -
J gene: TRBJ1-2
V gene: TRBV19
D gene: -
CDR3 protein: CASSIGTRGYGYTF
CDR3 DNA: TGTGCCAGTAGTATAGGGACAAGGGGATATGGCTACACCTTC

clone size: -
J gene: TRBJ1-2
V gene: TRBV7-2
D gene: -
CDR3 protein: CASSAPGQGTYTF
CDR3 DNA: TGTGCCAGCAGCGCACCGGGACAAGGTACCTACACCTTC

clone size: -
J gene: TRBJ1-3
V gene: TRBV30
D gene: -
CDR3 protein: CAWSAGTFFSGNTIYF
CDR3 DNA: TGTGCCTGGAGTGCGGGGACTTTCTTCTCTGGAAACACCATATATTTT

clone size: -
J gene: TRBJ2-4
V gene: TRBV7-8
D gene: TRBD1
CDR3 protein: CASSLGQGTLKNIQYF
CDR3 DNA: TGTGCCAGCAGCTTGGGACAGGGAACTCTCAAAAACATTCAGTACTTC

clone size: -
J gene: TRBJ2-5
V gene: TRBV19
D gene: -
CDR3 protein: CASTGSGRETQYF
CDR3 DNA: TGTGCCAGTACAGGGTCAGGGAGGGAGACCCAGTACTTC

clone size: -
J gene: TRBJ2-3
V gene: TRBV7-8
D gene: -
CDR3 protein: CASSLPVPDTQYF
CDR3 DNA: TGTGCCAGCAGCTTACCTGTCCCGGATACGCAGTATTTT

clone size: -
J gene: TRBJ1-2
V gene: TRBV7-9
D gene: -
CDR3 protein: CASSLNQDGYTF
CDR3 DNA: TGTGCCAGCAGCTTAAACCAGGATGGCTACACCTTC

clone size: -
J gene: TRBJ1-2
V gene: TRBV7-9
D gene: -
CDR3 protein: CASSHEDSDLYGYTF
CDR3 DNA: TGTGCCAGCAGCCACGAAGACAGTGACCTGTATGGCTACACCTTC

clone size: -
J gene: TRBJ1-2
V gene: TRBV9
D gene: TRBD1
CDR3 protein: CASSGQGRNYGYTF
CDR3 DNA: TGTGCCAGCAGCGGACAGGGTCGTAACTATGGCTACACCTTC

clone size: -
J gene: TRBJ1-2
V gene: TRBV6-6
D gene: TRBD1
CDR3 protein: CASRPGTAGYTF
CDR3 DNA: TGTGCCAGCAGACCCGGGACAGCGGGCTACACCTTC

clone size: -
J gene: TRBJ1-1
V gene: TRBV27
D gene: TRBD1
CDR3 protein: CATTSGQGKMTEAFF
CDR3 DNA: TGTGCCACCACCTCGGGACAGGGTAAAATGACTGAAGCTTTCTTT

clone size: -
J gene: TRBJ2-1
V gene: TRBV7-3
D gene: -
CDR3 protein: CASSPSNGNYNEQFF
CDR3 DNA: TGTGCCAGCAGCCCGTCTAACGGGAACTACAATGAGCAGTTCTTC

clone size: -
J gene: TRBJ1-1
V gene: TRBV19
D gene: TRBD1
CDR3 protein: CASTADRGNTEAFF
CDR3 DNA: TGTGCCAGTACCGCGGACAGGGGGAACACTGAAGCTTTCTTT

clone size: -
J gene: TRBJ1-4
V gene: TRBV10-2
D gene: -
CDR3 protein: CASSETRGNEKLFF
CDR3 DNA: TGCGCCAGCAGTGAGACAAGGGGAAATGAAAAACTGTTTTTT

clone size: -
J gene: TRBJ2-5
V gene: TRBV5-1
D gene: -
CDR3 protein: CASSGSQETQYF
CDR3 DNA: TGCGCCAGCAGTGGCTCCCAAGAGACCCAGTACTTC

clone size: -
J gene: TRBJ2-7
V gene: TRBV27
D gene: TRBD2
CDR3 protein: CASSLSGRAYEQYF
CDR3 DNA: TGTGCCAGCAGTTTGAGTGGGAGGGCCTACGAGCAGTACTTC

clone size: once
J gene: TRBJ2-7
V gene: TRBV9
D gene: TRBD1
CDR3 protein: CASSPTGGAPYEQYF
CDR3 DNA: TGTGCCAGCAGCCCCACAGGGGGCGCCCCCTACGAGCAGTACTTC

clone size: -
J gene: TRBJ1-1
V gene: TRBV6-5
D gene: -
CDR3 protein: CASSFGTRVAEAFF
CDR3 DNA: TGTGCCAGCAGTTTCGGGACAAGGGTCGCTGAAGCTTTCTTT

clone size: -
J gene: TRBJ2-4
V gene: TRBV10-2
D gene: -
CDR3 protein: CASSESPGRIENIQYF
CDR3 DNA: TGCGCCAGCAGTGAGTCGCCGGGAAGGATCGAAAACATTCAGTACTTC

clone size: -
J gene: TRBJ1-4
V gene: TRBV6-6
D gene: TRBD1
CDR3 protein: CASSLTGEPEKLFF
CDR3 DNA: TGTGCCAGCAGCCTGACAGGGGAGCCTGAAAAACTGTTTTTT